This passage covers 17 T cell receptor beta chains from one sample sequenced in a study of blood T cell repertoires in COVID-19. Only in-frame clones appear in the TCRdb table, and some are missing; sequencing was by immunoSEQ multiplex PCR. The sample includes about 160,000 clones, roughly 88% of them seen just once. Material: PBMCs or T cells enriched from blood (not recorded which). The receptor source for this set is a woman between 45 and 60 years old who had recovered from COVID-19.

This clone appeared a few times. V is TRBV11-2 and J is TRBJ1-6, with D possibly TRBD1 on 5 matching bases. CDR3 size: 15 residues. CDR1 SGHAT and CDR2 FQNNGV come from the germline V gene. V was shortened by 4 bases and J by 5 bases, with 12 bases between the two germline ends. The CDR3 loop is CASSSSGGNNSPLHF. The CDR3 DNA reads TGTGCCAGCAGCTCGTCCGGGGGGAATAATTCACCCCTCCACTTT. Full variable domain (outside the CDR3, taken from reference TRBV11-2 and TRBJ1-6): EAGVAQSPRYKIIEKRQSVAFWCNPISGHATLYWYQQILGQGPKLLIQFQNNGVVDDSQLPKDRFSAERLKGVDSTLKIQPAKLEDSAVYLCASSSSGGNNSPLHFGNGTRLTVT.

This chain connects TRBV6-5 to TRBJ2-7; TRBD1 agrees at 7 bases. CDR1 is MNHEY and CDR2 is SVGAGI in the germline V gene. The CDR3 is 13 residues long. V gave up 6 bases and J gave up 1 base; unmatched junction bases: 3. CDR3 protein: CASRATGSYEQYF. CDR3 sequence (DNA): TGTGCCAGCAGGGCGACAGGGTCCTACGAGCAGTACTTC.

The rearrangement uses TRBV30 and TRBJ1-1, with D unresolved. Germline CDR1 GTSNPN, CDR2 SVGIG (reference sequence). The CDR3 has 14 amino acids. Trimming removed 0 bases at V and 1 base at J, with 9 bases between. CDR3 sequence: CAWSVPGPNTEAFF. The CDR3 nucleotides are TGTGCCTGGAGTGTACCTGGGCCGAACACTGAAGCTTTCTTT.

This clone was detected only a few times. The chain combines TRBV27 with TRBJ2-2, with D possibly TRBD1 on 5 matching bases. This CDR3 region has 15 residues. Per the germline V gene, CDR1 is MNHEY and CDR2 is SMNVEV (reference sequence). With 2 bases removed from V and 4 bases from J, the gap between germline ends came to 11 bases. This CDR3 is CASSLRGLGTGELFF. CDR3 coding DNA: TGTGCCAGCAGTTTAAGGGGCCTCGGCACCGGGGAGCTGTTTTTT.

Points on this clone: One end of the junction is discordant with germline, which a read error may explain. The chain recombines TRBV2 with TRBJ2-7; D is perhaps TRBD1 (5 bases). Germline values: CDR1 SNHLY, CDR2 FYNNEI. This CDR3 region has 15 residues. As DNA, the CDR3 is TGTGCCAGCAGTGAATCAAGGGGCTTCTCCCACGAGCAGTACTTC. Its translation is CASSESRGFSHEQYF.

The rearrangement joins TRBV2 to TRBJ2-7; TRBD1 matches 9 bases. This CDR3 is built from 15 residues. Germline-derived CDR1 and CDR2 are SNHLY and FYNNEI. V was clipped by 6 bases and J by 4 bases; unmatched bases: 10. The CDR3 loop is CASRDTGTGKYEQYF. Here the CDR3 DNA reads TGTGCCAGCAGGGATACCGGGACAGGGAAGTACGAGCAGTACTTC.

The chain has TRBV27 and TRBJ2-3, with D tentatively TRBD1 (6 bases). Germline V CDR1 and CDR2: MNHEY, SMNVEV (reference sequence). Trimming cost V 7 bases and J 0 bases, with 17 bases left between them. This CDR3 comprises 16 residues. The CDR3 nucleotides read TGTGCCAGCAATGGGATCAGGGGCGCCAGCACAGATACGCAGTATTTT. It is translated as CASNGIRGASTDTQYF.

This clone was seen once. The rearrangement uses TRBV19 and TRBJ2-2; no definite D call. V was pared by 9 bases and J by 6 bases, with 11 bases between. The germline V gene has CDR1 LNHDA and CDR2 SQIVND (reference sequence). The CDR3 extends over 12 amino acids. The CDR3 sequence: CASTTFAGELFF. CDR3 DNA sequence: TGTGCCAGCACTACCTTTGCCGGGGAGCTGTTTTTT.

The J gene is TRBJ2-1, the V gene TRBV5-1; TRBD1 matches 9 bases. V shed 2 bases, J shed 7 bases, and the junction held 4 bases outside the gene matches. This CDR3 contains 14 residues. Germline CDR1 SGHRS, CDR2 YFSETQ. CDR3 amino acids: CASSFYRGQNEQFF. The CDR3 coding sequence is TGCGCCAGCAGCTTCTACAGGGGGCAAAATGAGCAGTTCTTC.

The CDR3 protein is CATGGPVVEQYF. The CDR3 DNA reads as TGCGCCACAGGGGGCCCTGTCGTCGAGCAGTACTTC. This chain joins TRBV10-1 and TRBJ2-7; 8 bases align to TRBD1. The ends lost 10 bases at V and 6 bases at J; junction bases unmatched: 8. The CDR3 has 12 amino acids. Germline V gives CDR1 WNHNN, CDR2 SYGVQD (reference sequence).

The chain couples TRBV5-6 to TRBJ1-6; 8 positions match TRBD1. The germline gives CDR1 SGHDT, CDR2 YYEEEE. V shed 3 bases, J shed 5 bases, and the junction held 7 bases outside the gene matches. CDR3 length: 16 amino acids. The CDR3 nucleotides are TGTGCCAGCAGCTCCCGGACAGGGACCCATAATTCACCCCTCCACTTT. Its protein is CASSSRTGTHNSPLHF.

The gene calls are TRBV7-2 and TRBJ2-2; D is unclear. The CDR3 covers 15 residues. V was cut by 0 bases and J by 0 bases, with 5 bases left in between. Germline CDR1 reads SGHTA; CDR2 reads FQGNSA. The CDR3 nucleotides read TGTGCCAGCAGCTTAGCTGTAGCGAACACCGGGGAGCTGTTTTTT. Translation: CASSLAVANTGELFF.

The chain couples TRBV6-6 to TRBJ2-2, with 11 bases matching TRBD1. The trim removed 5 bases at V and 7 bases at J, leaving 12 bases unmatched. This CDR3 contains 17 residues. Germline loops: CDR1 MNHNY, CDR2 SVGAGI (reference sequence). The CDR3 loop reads CASSPRRTGGRFGELFF. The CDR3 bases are TGTGCCAGCAGTCCCCGCCGGACAGGGGGCCGCTTCGGGGAGCTGTTTTTT.

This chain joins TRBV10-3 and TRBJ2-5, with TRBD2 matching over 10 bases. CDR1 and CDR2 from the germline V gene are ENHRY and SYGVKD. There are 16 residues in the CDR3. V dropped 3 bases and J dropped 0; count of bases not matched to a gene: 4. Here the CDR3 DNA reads TGTGCCATCAGTGATAGCGGGGGGTCGTACCAAGAGACCCAGTACTTC. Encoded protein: CAISDSGGSYQETQYF.

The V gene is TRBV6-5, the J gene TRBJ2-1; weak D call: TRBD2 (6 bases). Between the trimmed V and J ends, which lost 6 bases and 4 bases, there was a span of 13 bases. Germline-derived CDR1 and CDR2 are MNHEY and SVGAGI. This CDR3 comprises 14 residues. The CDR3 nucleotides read TGTGCCAGCAGGAGCCGCGGGGTGTACAATGAGCAGTTCTTC. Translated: CASRSRGVYNEQFF.

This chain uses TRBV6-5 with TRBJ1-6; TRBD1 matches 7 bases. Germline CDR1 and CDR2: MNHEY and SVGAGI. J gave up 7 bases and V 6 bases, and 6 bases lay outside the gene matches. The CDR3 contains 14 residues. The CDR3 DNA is TGTGCCAGCAGCCCACAGGGGACCAATTCACCCCTCCACTTT. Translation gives CASSPQGTNSPLHF.

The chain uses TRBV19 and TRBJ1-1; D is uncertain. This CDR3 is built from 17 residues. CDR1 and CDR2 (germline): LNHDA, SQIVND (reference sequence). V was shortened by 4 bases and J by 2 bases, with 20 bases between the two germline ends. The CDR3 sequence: CASSKIVGFLENTEAFF. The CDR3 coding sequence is TGTGCCAGTAGTAAGATAGTGGGCTTCCTTGAAAACACTGAAGCTTTCTTT.